This TCR beta chain was profiled in a study of blood T cell repertoires in COVID-19. Study-level background: PBMCs, B-cell-depleted T cells, or T cells provided the cDNA or gDNA that made up the material.

Data came from immunoSEQ multiplex PCR; TCRdb stores just in-frame clones and leaves some out. The repertoire holds under 300,000 clones, with around 87% as singletons. This receptor was obtained from an older woman with active or convalescent COVID-19. The sample was peripheral blood.

CDR3 amino acids: CASSVRGGAFVTQYF. The CDR3 nucleotides are TGTGCCAGCAGTGTGAGAGGGGGGGCTTTCGTGACCCAGTACTTC. The rearrangement links TRBV5-8 to TRBJ2-5, with D perhaps matching TRBD2 (7 bases). Germline-derived CDR1 and CDR2 are SGHTS and YDEGEE. The length of the CDR3 is 15 residues. V gave up 5 bases and J gave up 7 bases, with 21 bases separating them.